The clone carrying this T cell receptor beta chain occurred a few times. The antigen is undetermined. The TCR cDNA carried a universal primer site and UMIs from 5'RACE template switching. Using its own MiXCR run on the 5' RACE reads, TCRdb lists one record per CDR3 protein. The sample gives 300,000 or so distinct CDR3 sequences, 8% to 9.5% of which show up once; 17% is in the top ten. The sample is drawn from a study of T cells after yellow fever vaccination. Study context: When fractions had low cell numbers, they were prepared with SMART-Seq v4 Ultra Low Input.

Findings and limits, study-wide: Most clones from primary vaccination were detected again post-booster (96% CD4, roughly 85% CD8). Contamination of FACS-sorted repertoires by abundant clonotypes from the bulk population could occur.

The material sequenced was PBMCs, taken about 41 days after the first yellow fever vaccination. This receptor was obtained from a man aged 18-30 years who received the YFV17D yellow fever vaccine.

As DNA, the CDR3 is TGTGCCAGCAGCGTAGACCAGAGGCCTTTGGATGAGCAGTTCTTC. Protein: CASSVDQRPLDEQFF. J is TRBJ2-1 and V is TRBV9; D is unclear. CDR1 is SGDLS, CDR2 YYNGEE, per germline. V was clipped by 0 bases and J by 8 bases, with 15 bases between them. There are 15 residues in the CDR3.